This entry is about one TCR beta chain. V lost 3 bases and J 7 bases, leaving 13 bases between the germline ends. The CDR3 is 14 amino acids. Germline V gene lookup returns CDR1 SGHAT and CDR2 FQNNGV. This entry belongs to a study of blood T cell repertoires in COVID-19. The method was immunoSEQ multiplex PCR; TCRdb's version includes in-frame clones alone and lacks a portion of them. Of 380,000 or so clones in the sample, around 92% are singletons; the top ten hold approximately 1.2%. Sequenced sample: peripheral blood. V and J are TRBV11-2 and TRBJ2-4, with D perhaps matching TRBD1 (5 bases). The TCR originated in a man aged 40-49 years with acute or convalescent COVID-19. CDR3 amino acids: CASSFGQGGNIQYF. The CDR3 DNA reads as TGTGCCAGCAGCTTCGGTCAGGGTGGGAACATTCAGTACTTC.